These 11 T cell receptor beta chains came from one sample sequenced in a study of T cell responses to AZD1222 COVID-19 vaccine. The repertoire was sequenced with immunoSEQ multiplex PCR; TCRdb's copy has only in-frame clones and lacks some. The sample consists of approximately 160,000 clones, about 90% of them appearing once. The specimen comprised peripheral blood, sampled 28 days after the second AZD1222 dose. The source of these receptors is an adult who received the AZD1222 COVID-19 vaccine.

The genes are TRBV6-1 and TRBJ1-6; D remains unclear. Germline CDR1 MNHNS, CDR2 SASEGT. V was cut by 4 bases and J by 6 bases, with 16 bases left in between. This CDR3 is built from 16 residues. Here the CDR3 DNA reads TGTGCCAGCAGTGGGCAGTGGTTCTCGCCTAATTCACCCCTCCACTTT. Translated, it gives CASSGQWFSPNSPLHF.

CDR3 sequence reads: CASSEGSGGYEQFF. DNA for the CDR3: TGTGCCAGCAGTGAGGGTTCAGGTGGTTATGAGCAGTTCTTC. The chain carries TRBV6-1 and TRBJ2-1; D gene ambiguous. The CDR3 length is 14 residues. Germline lookup yields CDR1 MNHNS and CDR2 SASEGT. Between the trimmed V and J ends, which lost 3 bases and 8 bases, there was a span of 14 bases.

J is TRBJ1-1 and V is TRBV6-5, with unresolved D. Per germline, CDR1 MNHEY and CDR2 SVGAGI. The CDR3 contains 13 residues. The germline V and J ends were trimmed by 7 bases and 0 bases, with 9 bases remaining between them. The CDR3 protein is CASTEGMNTEAFF. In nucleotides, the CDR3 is TGTGCCAGCACGGAGGGCATGAACACTGAAGCTTTCTTT.

CDR3 sequence (DNA): TGTGCCAGCAGCTTGACCGAATCATATAATTCACCCCTCCACTTT. Amino acid sequence: CASSLTESYNSPLHF. The chain uses TRBV7-8 and TRBJ1-6; D uncertain. CDR1 is SGHVS and CDR2 is FQNEAQ in the germline V gene. The CDR3 length is 15 residues. The ends were cut back, 3 bases at V and 4 bases at J, with 10 bases in the middle.

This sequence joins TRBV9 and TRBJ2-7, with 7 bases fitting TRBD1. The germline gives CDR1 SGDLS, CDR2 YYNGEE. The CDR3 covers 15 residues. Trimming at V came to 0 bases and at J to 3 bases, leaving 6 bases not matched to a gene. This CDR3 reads CASSVGRGPGYEQYF. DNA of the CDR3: TGTGCCAGCAGCGTAGGTAGGGGGCCCGGCTACGAGCAGTACTTC.

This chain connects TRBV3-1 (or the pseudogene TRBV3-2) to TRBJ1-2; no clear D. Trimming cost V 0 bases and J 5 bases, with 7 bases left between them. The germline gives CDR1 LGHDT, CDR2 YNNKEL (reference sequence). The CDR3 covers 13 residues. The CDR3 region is CASSQEPGYGYTF. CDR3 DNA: TGTGCCAGCAGCCAAGAACCCGGATATGGCTACACCTTC.

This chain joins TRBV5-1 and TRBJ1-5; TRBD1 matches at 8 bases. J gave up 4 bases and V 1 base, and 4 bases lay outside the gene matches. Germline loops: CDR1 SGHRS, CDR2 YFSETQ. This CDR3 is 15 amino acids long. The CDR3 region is CASSLTGGTNQPQHF. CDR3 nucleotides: TGCGCCAGCAGCTTGACAGGGGGGACAAATCAGCCCCAGCATTTT.

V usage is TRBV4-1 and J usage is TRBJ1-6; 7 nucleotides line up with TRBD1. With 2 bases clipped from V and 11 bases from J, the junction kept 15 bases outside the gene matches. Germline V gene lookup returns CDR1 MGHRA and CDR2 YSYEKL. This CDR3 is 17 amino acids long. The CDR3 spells CASSQHLTGSDGTPLHF. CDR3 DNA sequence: TGCGCCAGCAGCCAACATTTGACAGGGTCTGATGGTACACCCCTCCACTTT.

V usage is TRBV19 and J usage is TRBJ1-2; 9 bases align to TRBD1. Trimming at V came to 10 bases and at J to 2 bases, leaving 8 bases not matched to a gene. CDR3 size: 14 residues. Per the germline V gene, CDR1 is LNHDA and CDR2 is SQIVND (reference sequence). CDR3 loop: CATGTGQGNYGYTF. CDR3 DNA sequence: TGTGCCACTGGTACCGGACAGGGGAACTATGGCTACACCTTC.

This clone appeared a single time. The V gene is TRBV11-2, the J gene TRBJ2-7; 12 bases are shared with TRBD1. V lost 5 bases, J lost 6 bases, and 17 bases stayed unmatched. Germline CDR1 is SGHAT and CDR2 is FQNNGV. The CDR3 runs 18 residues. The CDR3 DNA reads TGTGCCAGCAGCCAAGCCGGGACAGGGGGCCTACTCGAGGTCGAGCAGTACTTC. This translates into CASSQAGTGGLLEVEQYF. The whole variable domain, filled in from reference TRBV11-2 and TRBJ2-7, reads EAGVAQSPRYKIIEKRQSVAFWCNPISGHATLYWYQQILGQGPKLLIQFQNNGVVDDSQLPKDRFSAERLKGVDSTLKIQPAKLEDSAVYLCASSQAGTGGLLEVEQYFGPGTRLTVT.

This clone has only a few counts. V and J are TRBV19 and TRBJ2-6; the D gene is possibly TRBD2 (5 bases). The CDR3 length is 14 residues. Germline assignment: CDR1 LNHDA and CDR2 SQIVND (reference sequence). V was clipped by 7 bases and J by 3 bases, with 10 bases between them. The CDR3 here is CASKEDFGANVLTF. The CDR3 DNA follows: TGTGCCAGTAAGGAGGACTTTGGGGCCAACGTCCTGACTTTC.